The entry that follows covers one T cell receptor (beta chain) sequence. The record originates from a study of blood T cell repertoires in COVID-19. The repertoire was sequenced with immunoSEQ multiplex PCR; TCRdb's copy has only in-frame clones and lacks some. The data show roughly 350,000 clones, about 88% seen once. This CDR3 has 14 amino acids. Germline assignment: CDR1 SGHTA and CDR2 FQGNSA. Trimming removed 8 bases at V and 7 bases at J, with 18 bases between. Sequences were obtained from peripheral blood. V gene TRBV7-2 combines with J gene TRBJ2-4; D is perhaps TRBD2 (6 bases). This sequence originates from a woman aged 70-85 years with COVID-19, enrolled during active disease. The CDR3 here is CASGTRDLNNIQYF. The CDR3 DNA is TGTGCCAGCGGAACACGGGACTTAAATAACATTCAGTACTTC.